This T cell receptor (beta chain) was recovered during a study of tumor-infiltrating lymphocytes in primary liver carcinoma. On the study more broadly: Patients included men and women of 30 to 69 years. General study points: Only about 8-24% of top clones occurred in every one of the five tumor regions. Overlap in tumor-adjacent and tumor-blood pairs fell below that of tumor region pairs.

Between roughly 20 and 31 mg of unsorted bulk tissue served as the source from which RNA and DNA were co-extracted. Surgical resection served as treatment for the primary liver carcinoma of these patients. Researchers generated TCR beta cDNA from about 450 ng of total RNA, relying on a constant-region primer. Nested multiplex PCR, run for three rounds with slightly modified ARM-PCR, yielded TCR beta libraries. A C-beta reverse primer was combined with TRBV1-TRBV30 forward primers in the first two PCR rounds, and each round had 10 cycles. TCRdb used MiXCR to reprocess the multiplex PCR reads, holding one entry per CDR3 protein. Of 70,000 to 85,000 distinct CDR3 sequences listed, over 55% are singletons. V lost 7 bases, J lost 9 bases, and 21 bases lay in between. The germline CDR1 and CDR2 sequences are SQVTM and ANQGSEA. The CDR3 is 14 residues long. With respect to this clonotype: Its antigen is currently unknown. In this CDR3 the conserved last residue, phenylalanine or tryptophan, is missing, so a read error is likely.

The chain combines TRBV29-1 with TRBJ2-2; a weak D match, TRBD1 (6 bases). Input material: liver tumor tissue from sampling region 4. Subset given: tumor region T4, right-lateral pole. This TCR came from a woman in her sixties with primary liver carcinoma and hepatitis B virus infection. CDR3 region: CSAERRGKTRELFL. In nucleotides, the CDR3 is TGCAGCGCCGAACGAAGGGGGAAGACCCGGGAGCTGTTTCTT.